This is a list of T cell receptor beta chains from one sample in a study of cytomegalovirus exposure and HLA in healthy donors. This table comes from immunoSEQ multiplex PCR, and its TCRdb copy is limited to in-frame clones, with some not included. This table has around 150,000 clones, just under 80% appearing once. The specimen was PBMCs. Receptor source: a male donor in good health and CMV-seronegative. Both conserved end residues are part of each CDR3. The order of the fields is CDR3 length, V gene, D gene, J gene, clone size, CDR3 DNA, CDR3 protein. The D gene is left open where the match is weak. Clone size appears in some rows only: once, few, many, or a class for an expanded clone.

15	TRBV18	-	TRBJ1-3	-	TGTGCCAGCTCACTCACAGGGTCTAGTGGAAACACCATATATTTT	CASSLTGSSGNTIYF
14	TRBV7-2	-	TRBJ2-1	-	TGTGCCAGCAGCTTACCCCCAGATTACAATGAGCAGTTCTTC	CASSLPPDYNEQFF
16	TRBV30	-	TRBJ2-2	-	TGTGCCTGGAGGTCCGCAGGGGCCGGGGTCACCGGGGAGCTGTTTTTT	CAWRSAGAGVTGELFF
14	TRBV2	-	TRBJ1-1	few	TGTGCCAGCAGTGAGGCCCGGGGGATCACTGAAGCTTTCTTT	CASSEARGITEAFF
17	TRBV9	-	TRBJ2-7	-	TGTGCCAGCAGCGTAGGGCGAGACAGCATCCTATACGACGAGCAGTACTTC	CASSVGRDSILYDEQYF
15	TRBV7-9	-	TRBJ1-1	-	TGTGCCAGCAGCTTCACAGGGAGGGAACCCTATGAAGCTTTCTTT	CASSFTGREPYEAFF
18	TRBV5-1	TRBD2	TRBJ2-1	-	TGCGCCAGCAGCTTGGGGGCTAGCGGGGGGAGCTCCTACAATGAGCAGTTCTTC	CASSLGASGGSSYNEQFF
14	TRBV2	TRBD2	TRBJ2-7	-	TGTGCCAGCAGTCTAGCGGGGGGGCCCCTCGAGCAGTACTTC	CASSLAGGPLEQYF
16	TRBV9	TRBD2	TRBJ2-1	-	TGTGCCAGCAGCGTAGGAGGTAGCGGGGGATACAATGAGCAGTTCTTC	CASSVGGSGGYNEQFF
14	TRBV11-2	TRBD1	TRBJ2-2	-	TGTGCCAGCAGCTTATACAGGGGCACCGGGGAGCTGTTTTTT	CASSLYRGTGELFF
12	TRBV7-9	-	TRBJ2-3	-	TGTTCCAGCAGTTGGGGCGCAGATACGCAGTATTTT	CSSSWGADTQYF
13	TRBV2	TRBD1	TRBJ2-5	-	TGTGCCAGCAGCGAGGACAGGGAGGCGACCCAGTACTTC	CASSEDREATQYF
12	TRBV2	-	TRBJ1-2	-	TGTGCCAGCACGCCCCGACTGTATGGCTACACCTTC	CASTPRLYGYTF
17	TRBV7-9	TRBD1	TRBJ2-7	-	TGTGCCAGCAGCTTAGCGCGGGGAGGGACAGGGTCCCACGAGCAGTACTTC	CASSLARGGTGSHEQYF
15	TRBV2	TRBD1	TRBJ1-4	-	TGTGCCAGCAGTGACGGGACAGGGATAGGTGAAAAACTGTTTTTT	CASSDGTGIGEKLFF
14	TRBV9	-	TRBJ1-4	few	TGTGCCAGCAGCGTATCGGCGGGTCCGGAAAAACTGTTTTTT	CASSVSAGPEKLFF
16	TRBV7-9	-	TRBJ1-5	-	TGTGCCAGCAGCTCCCATGGGACTGCCGCTAATCAGCCCCAGCATTTT	CASSSHGTAANQPQHF
13	TRBV4-3	-	TRBJ2-3	few	TGCGCCAGCAGCCAAGACCACACAGATACGCAGTATTTT	CASSQDHTDTQYF
16	TRBV7-9	-	TRBJ1-6	few	TGTTCCAGCACCGGTCCAAAAGATTCCTATAATTCACCCCTCCACTTT	CSSTGPKDSYNSPLHF
16	TRBV19	TRBD1	TRBJ2-7	-	TGTGCCAGTAGTTCCCCTCCGGGACAGAGGGCCTACGAGCAGTACTTC	CASSSPPGQRAYEQYF
16	TRBV4-1	TRBD1	TRBJ1-4	-	TGCGCCAGCAGCCAAGAGGGACAGGGGGCGCGTAAAAAACTGTTTTTT	CASSQEGQGARKKLFF
11	TRBV20-1	-	TRBJ1-1	-	TGCAGTGCTAGGCAAACAGATGAAGCTTTCTTT	CSARQTDEAFF
13	TRBV6-4	-	TRBJ1-1	few	TGTGCCAGCAGTGGGGACACTAACACTGAAGCTTTCTTT	CASSGDTNTEAFF
17	TRBV7-9	TRBD2	TRBJ2-3	few	TGTGCCAGCAGGGCCGGGACTAGCGGGTTCTACACAGATACGCAGTATTTT	CASRAGTSGFYTDTQYF
11	TRBV19	-	TRBJ1-1	-	TGTGCCAGTAGTATAGCGGGAGAAGCTTTCTTT	CASSIAGEAFF
14	TRBV6-5	TRBD1	TRBJ2-7	-	TGTGCCAGCAGCCCCGGGACAGGGAACGGCGAGCAGTACTTC	CASSPGTGNGEQYF
16	TRBV14	-	TRBJ2-2	-	TGTGCCAGCAGCCTATACCGCGGGGGCCGCACCGGGGAGCTGTTTTTT	CASSLYRGGRTGELFF
16	TRBV6-4	TRBD1	TRBJ2-1	-	TGTGCCAACACCCGGCAACAGGGGAGCTCCTACAATGAGCAGTTCTTC	CANTRQQGSSYNEQFF
13	TRBV7-9	-	TRBJ2-7	once	TGTGCCAGCAGCCCCGCGAGGGTAGACGAGCAGTACTTC	CASSPARVDEQYF
16	TRBV5-1	TRBD2	TRBJ2-1	once	TGCGCCAGCAGCTCTTTTAGCGGGGGAGACTACAATGAGCAGTTCTTC	CASSSFSGGDYNEQFF
15	TRBV2	TRBD2	TRBJ2-1	-	TGTGCCAGCAGTCGAGCTAGCGGGGGATGGAATGAGCAGTTCTTC	CASSRASGGWNEQFF
12	TRBV7-9	-	TRBJ1-6	few	TGTGCCAGCAACGGAGACGGCCCACCCCTCCACTTT	CASNGDGPPLHF